The T cell receptor beta chain described here comes from a study of blood T cells in healthy people across ages. Study background: Template switching captured about one barcoded beta molecule per two T cells.

Only a few counts were recorded for this clonotype. Its specificity is unknown. Together with a sample-barcoded 5' primer, a J-beta primer mix was included in a second PCR lasting about 6 to 11 cycles. All cDNA molecules were each tagged by a template-switch adaptor with 12 random nucleotides. TCRdb reprocessed the 5' RACE reads via MiXCR and lists one record per CDR3 protein. This repertoire shows 650,000 to 1,000,000 distinct CDR3 sequences, under 40% found once; its top ten account for 10% to 15%. Notes on the study in general: Estimates of total diversity, which came from one million sequenced T cells, were considered to be underestimates. TCR beta diversity was tightly associated with the proportion of naive T cells.

This CDR3 has 10 amino acids. Germline V gene data show CDR1 as DFQATT and CDR2 as SNEGSKA (reference sequence). V lost 6 bases and J lost 6, with 7 bases in between. The source material was blood. The rearrangement uses TRBV20-1 and TRBJ2-3; D remains unclear. This clonotype originated in a man in his late teens or twenties in good health. The CDR3 sequence is CSAFFDTQYF. For the CDR3, the DNA is TGCAGTGCGTTCTTCGATACGCAGTATTTT.